A single sample gave rise to the 5 T cell receptor beta chains below, sequenced in a study of TIL therapy for anti-PD-1-resistant metastatic lung cancer. This was the immunoSEQ v3 assay. Sequencing used immunoSEQ multiplex PCR; TCRdb keeps in-frame clones, though not all of them. The sample includes approximately 50,000 clones, roughly four fifths of them seen just once. Noted time point: pre-treatment sample, taken before nivolumab and TIL therapy. Sequencing used blood, obtained at baseline. These receptors all come from a person between 25 and 80 years old with non-small cell lung cancer.

V is TRBV3-1 (or the pseudogene TRBV3-2) and J is TRBJ1-6, with D unresolved. Trimming took off 4 bases at V and 6 bases at J, with 10 bases between the two ends. The CDR3 covers 14 residues. Germline loops: CDR1 LGHDT, CDR2 YNNKEL (reference sequence). The CDR3 DNA follows: TGTGCCAGCAGCCGGGAACCCTTTAATTCACCCCTCCACTTT. Translated, it gives CASSREPFNSPLHF.

This clone was recorded only once. This chain joins TRBV11-3 and TRBJ2-5; a weak D match, TRBD2 (6 bases). Germline CDR1 reads SGHNT; CDR2 reads YENEEA. V lost 2 bases and J lost 2, with 18 bases in between. This CDR3 spans 17 amino acids. This chain's CDR3 is CASSLRSPGEGQETQYF. Here the CDR3 DNA reads TGTGCCAGCAGCTTAAGGTCCCCGGGGGAAGGACAAGAGACCCAGTACTTC.

This clone appeared once. The chain combines TRBV27 with TRBJ1-2, with 7 bases that match TRBD1. CDR1 and CDR2 (germline): MNHEY, SMNVEV (reference sequence). This CDR3 contains 16 residues. After removal of 3 bases from V and 0 bases from J, the junction contained 7 bases not matched to a gene. CDR3 region: CASSFHNDRANYGYTF. In DNA form, the CDR3 reads TGTGCCAGCAGTTTCCACAACGACAGGGCTAACTATGGCTACACCTTC.

The chain links TRBV30 to TRBJ1-3; D may be TRBD1 (6 bases). Trimming cost V 2 bases and J 2 bases, with 16 bases left between them. CDR1 is GTSNPN, CDR2 SVGIG, per germline (reference sequence). This CDR3 has 16 amino acids. The CDR3 region has the DNA TGTGCCTGGAGTTTTTCCGGGACACCGACTGGAAACACCATATATTTT. This translates into CAWSFSGTPTGNTIYF.

This chain connects TRBV15 to TRBJ1-5; D gene uncertain. From germline, CDR1 is LNHNV and CDR2 YYDKDF (reference sequence). The CDR3 has 12 residues. The ends were cut back, 11 bases at V and 5 bases at J, with 13 bases in the middle. The CDR3 DNA is TGTGCCCGCTATGGAACGGATCAGCCCCAGCATTTT. Translation gives CARYGTDQPQHF.